These 20 T cell receptor beta chains share one sample of origin, sequenced in a study of radiotherapy plus CTLA-4 blockade in lung cancer. TCRdb keeps only in-frame clones here, not all; method: immunoSEQ multiplex PCR. The sample lists some 66,000 clones; under 85% were seen once. Sequencing was performed on peripheral blood, taken from a patient treated with radiotherapy plus ipilimumab. The receptors shown here come from a human donor with non-small cell lung cancer who had a partial response to radiotherapy plus ipilimumab.

This chain connects TRBV11-2 to TRBJ2-7; D is unclear. In germline, CDR1 is SGHAT, CDR2 FQNNGV. The ends were cut back, 1 base at V and 0 bases at J, with 10 bases in the middle. The CDR3 has 15 residues. The CDR3 here is CASSLVAESSYEQYF. In DNA, the CDR3 is TGTGCCAGCAGCTTAGTCGCGGAAAGCTCCTACGAGCAGTACTTC.

The CDR3 spells CASVDRGSRNYGYTF. The DNA of the CDR3 is TGTGCCAGCGTGGACAGGGGCTCTCGGAACTATGGCTACACCTTC. The chain has TRBV6-6 and TRBJ1-2, with 9 bases identical to TRBD1. The trim removed 8 bases at V and 2 bases at J, leaving 9 bases unmatched. Germline V gives CDR1 MNHNY, CDR2 SVGAGI (reference sequence). This CDR3 contains 15 residues.

The chain combines TRBV30 with TRBJ1-2; 8 bases fit TRBD1. This CDR3 comprises 16 residues. In germline, CDR1 is GTSNPN, CDR2 SVGIG (reference sequence). V trimming: 0 bases; J trimming: 2 bases; junction bases outside the gene matches: 8. CDR3 loop: CAWSVWTRGPNYGYTF. CDR3 sequence (DNA): TGTGCCTGGAGTGTGTGGACCAGGGGGCCCAACTATGGCTACACCTTC.

V is TRBV7-6 and J is TRBJ2-1, with D maybe TRBD1 (5 bases). The CDR3 length is 15 residues. V lost 2 bases, J lost 1 base, and 9 bases lay in between. The germline CDR1 and CDR2 sequences are SGHVS and FNYEAQ. CDR3 residues: CASSLQGGSYNEQFF. The CDR3 bases are TGTGCCAGCAGCTTACAGGGCGGTTCCTACAATGAGCAGTTCTTC.

This clone was seen a few times. J is TRBJ1-3 and V is TRBV7-9; unclear D gene. The germline gives CDR1 SEHNR, CDR2 FQNEAQ (reference sequence). V lost 2 bases, J lost 2 bases, and 7 bases lay in between. The CDR3 extends over 14 amino acids. CDR3 DNA sequence: TGTGCCAGCAGCTTACGGCAGGCTGGAAACACCATATATTTT. Amino acid sequence: CASSLRQAGNTIYF.

The chain recombines TRBV18 with TRBJ1-5; D gene ambiguous. The CDR3 sequence is 15 residues long. V was pared by 2 bases and J by 4 bases, with 12 bases between. The germline V gene has CDR1 KGHSH and CDR2 LQKENI. CDR3 loop: CASSPNKMTNQPQHF. In DNA, the CDR3 is TGTGCCAGCTCACCAAATAAGATGACAAATCAGCCCCAGCATTTT.

The CDR3: CASSDSKGAREDTQYF. In DNA form, the CDR3 reads TGTGCCAGCAGTGATTCTAAAGGGGCAAGGGAAGATACGCAGTATTTT. This rearrangement joins TRBV6-1 to TRBJ2-3; D is perhaps TRBD1 (5 bases). The CDR3 spans 16 residues. Germline V gives CDR1 MNHNS, CDR2 SASEGT. Between the trimmed V and J ends, which lost 3 bases and 5 bases, there was a span of 18 bases.

The chain uses TRBV2 and TRBJ1-3; TRBD1 might be the D (5 bases). CDR1 is SNHLY and CDR2 is FYNNEI in the germline V gene. V lost 6 bases to trimming and J lost 0 bases, with 27 bases between them. The CDR3 runs 20 residues. The CDR3 nucleotides read TGTGCCAGCAGCGCACAGGCCGTGGCAGGGCCTTCAAGCTCTGGAAACACCATATATTTT. Its protein product is CASSAQAVAGPSSSGNTIYF.

The V gene is TRBV30, the J gene TRBJ2-7, with 8 bases that match TRBD1. CDR1 is GTSNPN, CDR2 SVGIG, per germline (reference sequence). This CDR3 has 13 amino acids. V gave up 8 bases and J gave up 6 bases; unmatched junction bases: 12. The CDR3 loop is CAVDGAGGAEQYF. In DNA form, the CDR3 reads TGTGCCGTGGACGGAGCAGGGGGCGCCGAGCAGTACTTC.

The chain couples TRBV19 to TRBJ2-3, with D perhaps TRBD1 (6 bases). Trimming shortened V by 10 bases and J by 2 bases, and 13 bases separated the two germline ends. This CDR3 contains 13 residues. Germline assignment: CDR1 LNHDA and CDR2 SQIVND (reference sequence). CDR3 region: CATMTGNTDTQYF. In nucleotides, the CDR3 is TGTGCCACTATGACAGGCAACACAGATACGCAGTATTTT.

The CDR3 reads CASSRRGETNEKLFF. In DNA form, the CDR3 reads TGCGCCAGCAGCCGCAGGGGAGAGACTAATGAAAAACTGTTTTTT. The V call is TRBV5-1, the J call TRBJ1-4, with D maybe TRBD1 (6 bases). This CDR3 has 15 residues. Per the germline V gene, CDR1 is SGHRS and CDR2 is YFSETQ. Trimming took off 4 bases at V and 2 bases at J, with 12 bases between the two ends.

The CDR3 sequence is CASSSSGGEGTEAFF. The DNA of the CDR3 is TGTGCCAGCAGTTCTTCCGGGGGAGAGGGCACTGAAGCTTTCTTT. V usage is TRBV28 and J usage is TRBJ1-1, with D perhaps matching TRBD1 (5 bases). Trimming stripped 4 bases from V and 4 bases from J, with 16 bases between. Germline loops: CDR1 MDHEN, CDR2 SYDVKM. This CDR3 is built from 15 residues.

The chain links TRBV4-1 to TRBJ1-6; TRBD1 matches 8 bases. Germline V gene lookup returns CDR1 MGHRA and CDR2 YSYEKL. The CDR3 consists of 17 residues. The ends lost 2 bases at V and 10 bases at J; junction bases unmatched: 13. CDR3 in amino acids: CASSQYLRTGLESPLHF. In nucleotides, the CDR3 is TGCGCCAGCAGCCAATACTTAAGGACAGGGCTGGAATCACCCCTCCACTTT.

This chain uses TRBV6-4 with TRBJ2-1, with TRBD2 matching 9 bases. Germline V gene lookup returns CDR1 MRHNA and CDR2 SNTAGT. The trim removed 0 bases at V and 3 bases at J, leaving 0 bases unmatched. CDR3 size: 15 residues. The CDR3 spells CASSDSSGSYNEQFF. CDR3 sequence (DNA): TGTGCCAGCAGTGACTCTAGCGGGAGCTACAATGAGCAGTTCTTC.

The chain uses TRBV10-1 and TRBJ2-5, with D perhaps TRBD1 (5 bases). V was cut by 3 bases and J by 5 bases, with 10 bases left in between. This CDR3 region has 13 residues. CDR1 and CDR2 from the germline V gene are WNHNN and SYGVQD (reference sequence). The CDR3 is CASSEGEWETQYF. CDR3 DNA: TGCGCCAGCAGTGAAGGGGAATGGGAGACCCAGTACTTC.

The chain recombines TRBV5-1 with TRBJ2-7; 7 bases align to TRBD1. The CDR3 is made up of 14 amino acids. From germline, CDR1 is SGHRS and CDR2 YFSETQ. V lost 4 bases and J lost 6; bases outside the gene matches: 10. The CDR3 region has the DNA TGCGCCAGCAGCGAAGGACAGGTGCCTAGCGAGCAGTACTTC. Protein sequence: CASSEGQVPSEQYF.

J is TRBJ1-5 and V is TRBV2, with 7 bases that match TRBD1. The CDR3 is made up of 14 amino acids. The J segment lost 2 bases and the V segment lost 3 bases, leaving 1 base of the junction unmatched. The germline CDR1 and CDR2 sequences are SNHLY and FYNNEI. The CDR3 nucleotides are TGTGCCAGCAGTGAGGGGACAGGCAATCAGCCCCAGCATTTT. Residues: CASSEGTGNQPQHF.

V gene TRBV28 combines with J gene TRBJ2-7; 9 bases map to TRBD2. Germline lookup yields CDR1 MDHEN and CDR2 SYDVKM. This CDR3 comprises 16 residues. V lost 5 bases and J lost 1; bases outside the gene matches: 9. CDR3 in DNA: TGTGCCAGCAGTCCCCCGGGGCTAGCGGGGTCCTACGAGCAGTACTTC. Amino acids: CASSPPGLAGSYEQYF.

The genes are TRBV29-1 and TRBJ2-3; TRBD2 matches 7 bases. J lost 5 bases, V lost 1 base, and 6 bases had no gene match. CDR1 is SQVTM, CDR2 ANQGSEA, per germline. CDR3 length: 14 amino acids. The chain's CDR3 is CSVEGGSIIDTQYF. The CDR3 DNA follows: TGCAGCGTTGAAGGCGGGAGTATTATAGATACGCAGTATTTT.

The V call is TRBV5-1, the J call TRBJ2-7; 7 nucleotides line up with TRBD1. The J segment lost 4 bases and the V segment lost 4 bases, leaving 8 bases of the junction unmatched. Germline loops: CDR1 SGHRS, CDR2 YFSETQ. This CDR3 is built from 14 residues. DNA for the CDR3: TGCGCCAGCAGCCCGGGCAGGGGGATTTACGAGCAGTACTTC. It is translated as CASSPGRGIYEQYF.